This T cell receptor beta chain was observed in a study of beta chain features in type 1 diabetes. Study summary: Patients shared similar age, gender and cell yields with healthy donors. Investigators examined roughly 99,000,000 sorted cells across all samples. Findings of the study overall: The study found moderately but significantly shorter TCRB CDR3s in all four CD4+ subsets of Type 1 diabetes patients. Sequencing of cDNA might inflate the share of cells that strongly express TCR.

Comments on this clone: The antigen remains unidentified.

Expressed TCRB transcripts were sequenced because the entire RNA isolate underwent reverse transcription. The table came from immunoSEQ multiplex PCR; TCRdb's copy has only in-frame clones and leaves some out. The sample includes hundreds of thousands of clones, over 25% of them seen just once. Germline CDR1 LGHNA, CDR2 YNFKEQ. After removal of 3 bases from V and 3 bases from J, the junction contained 5 bases not matched to a gene. CDR3 length: 16 residues. The chain couples TRBV4-2 to TRBJ2-2; 9 nucleotides agree with TRBD1. This TCR was sampled from a man aged 18 to 35 in good health. The sequencing input was naive CD4+ T cells from blood. CDR3 coding DNA: TGTGCCAGCAGCCAGATACAGGGGGCCGACACCGGGGAGCTGTTTTTT. This encodes CASSQIQGADTGELFF.